Sequencing of this T cell receptor beta chain was carried out in a study of shared T cell receptors in the human thymus (dated by TCRdb to the early 2020s). Concerning the study at large: The study investigated the way shared, self-reactive T-cell receptor alpha chains are produced in the human thymus.

With respect to this clone: The antigen it recognizes is unknown. Per-nucleotide qualities are absent, and no much larger clonotype sits a single base away.

The protocol used for the library was the immunoSEQ multiplex PCR assay. Here the immuneACCESS table is served through TCRdb, limited to in-frame sequences with V and J called. Missing clones are a known gap in these copies; in checked studies unresolved V genes cover under half, and the rest lacks a known reason. This sample has hundreds of thousands of clones in its table, and 70% to 90% of those were observed once. Clones ranked in the top ten supply 0.0094% of the sample. The cysteine opens and the phenylalanine closes a CDR3 of 14 amino acids. CDR3 DNA is the only sequence kept; it has 42 bases, read in frame from the first base. CDR1 and CDR2 are read off the germline V gene as MDHEN and SYDVKM. The germline V and J ends show losses of 3 bases and 2 bases respectively, and no gene match explains 3 bases of the junction. The same sample was also studied in work on human thymus T cells. Looking at the second paper: In Finland, the donors were immunologically healthy infants who were having open corrective cardiac surgery for congenital heart defects. The thymus tissue came from surgical resects taken out during corrective cardiac surgery. Both the thymic and the peripheral blood repertoires appeared to show biased V and J gene segment usage. The related research reported highly overlapping thymic TCR repertoires among unrelated individuals. The study characterized TCR alpha and beta repertoires from roughly eight infant thymus samples and a few related peripheral blood samples. The infant donors were roughly 7 to 250 days old, and the cohort included roughly six males and two females. Thymocytes were freed from the tissue by mechanical means and kept at -70 degrees C as pellets of roughly 9-30 million cells. A QIAsymphony instrument was used to extract genomic DNA from the frozen cell pellets. TCRB and TCRAD loci were amplified from a standardized quantity of quality-controlled genomic DNA using the immunoSEQ multiplex PCR assay. The V(D)J region was spanned by amplicons of a length sufficient to cover the CDR3 and to identify V and J genes. The amplicons were sequenced on an Illumina platform via the commercial immunoSEQ service. Primer bias and sequencing errors were corrected as previously described, and TCRAD and TCRB definitions were based on the IMGT database. Repertoires were analysed with immunoSEQ Analyzer 3.0 and VDJTools, covering basic statistics, V/J segment usage, diversity estimates, rarefaction and pairwise overlap. Diversity was estimated with Chao1, ChaoE, Efron-Thisted, Shannon and inverse Simpson indices, and also on datasets down-sampled to the smallest sample. Repertoire overlap used strict matching of CDR3 nucleotide sequence, V gene and J gene, with Jaccard-based multidimensional scaling clustering. On average, roughly 800,000 unique TCRB clonotypes were obtained from thymus samples, compared with roughly 89,000 from blood samples.

The clonotype originates from a boy under two years old with a congenital heart defect. Donor details come from another sample of the same person, matched by shared clones. Recombination linked TRBV28 to TRBJ1-1; 7 nucleotides in the junction match TRBD1. The sample was thymocytes. The CDR3 reads as follows: CASSFGTDNTEAFF. The sequenced DNA is TGTGCCAGCAGTTTCGGGACAGACAACACTGAAGCTTTCTTT.